The clone carrying this T cell receptor (beta chain) came up a few times. The sample is drawn from a study of blood T cells in healthy people across ages. Trimming removed 0 bases from V and 8 bases from J, with 17 bases in between. CDR3 length equals 15 residues. CDR1 is SGHDT, CDR2 YYEEEE, per germline. It was with a sample-barcoded 5' primer and a J-beta primer mix that a second PCR of about 6 to 11 cycles was run. TCRdb re-called the 5' RACE reads through MiXCR, storing one row per CDR3 protein. Of approximately 2,000,000 distinct CDR3 sequences listed, about 39% are singletons. The chain recombines TRBV5-6 with TRBJ1-2, with no clear D. Material: blood. The origin of this receptor is a human donor in good health. CDR3: CASSLGMLTVEGYTF. CDR3 bases: TGTGCCAGCAGCTTGGGAATGTTGACGGTTGAGGGCTACACCTTC.